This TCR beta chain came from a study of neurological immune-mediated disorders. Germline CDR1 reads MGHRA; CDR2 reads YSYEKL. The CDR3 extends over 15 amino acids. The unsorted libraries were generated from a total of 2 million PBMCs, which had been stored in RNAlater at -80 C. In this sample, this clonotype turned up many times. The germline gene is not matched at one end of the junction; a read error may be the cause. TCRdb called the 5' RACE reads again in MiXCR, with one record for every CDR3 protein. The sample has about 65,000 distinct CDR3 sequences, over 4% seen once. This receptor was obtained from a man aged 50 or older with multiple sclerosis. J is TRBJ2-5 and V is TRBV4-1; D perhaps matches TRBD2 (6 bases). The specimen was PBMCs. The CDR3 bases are TGCGCCAGCAGTCAAGCAGTTGGGGGAGGTGAGACCCAGTACTTC. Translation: CASSQAVGGGETQYF.